Each of the 2 T cell receptor beta chains below was sequenced from the same sample in a study of T cell responses to AZD1222 COVID-19 vaccine. The repertoire was sequenced with immunoSEQ multiplex PCR; TCRdb's copy has only in-frame clones and lacks some. The sample carries roughly 170,000 clones, 75% to 90% recorded once. The input for sequencing was peripheral blood, taken on day 0 of AZD1222 vaccination. Receptors originate from an adult in good health.

The chain recombines TRBV14 with TRBJ2-1, with 7 bases that match TRBD2. V dropped 4 bases and J dropped 7; count of bases not matched to a gene: 7. This CDR3 is 14 amino acids long. Germline CDR1 is SGHDN and CDR2 is FVKESK. This chain's CDR3 is CASSRGSDRNEQFF. For the CDR3, the DNA is TGTGCCAGCAGCCGCGGGAGCGACCGAAATGAGCAGTTCTTC.

V gene TRBV7-8 combines with J gene TRBJ1-5; 7 nucleotides match TRBD1. CDR3 length equals 16 residues. Germline CDR1 is SGHVS and CDR2 is FQNEAQ. Trimming cost V 0 bases and J 7 bases; bases outside gene matches: 9. The CDR3 DNA follows: TGTGCCAGCAGCTTAGCGCTGGCAGGGGGACGGCAGCCCCAGCATTTT. It translates to CASSLALAGGRQPQHF.